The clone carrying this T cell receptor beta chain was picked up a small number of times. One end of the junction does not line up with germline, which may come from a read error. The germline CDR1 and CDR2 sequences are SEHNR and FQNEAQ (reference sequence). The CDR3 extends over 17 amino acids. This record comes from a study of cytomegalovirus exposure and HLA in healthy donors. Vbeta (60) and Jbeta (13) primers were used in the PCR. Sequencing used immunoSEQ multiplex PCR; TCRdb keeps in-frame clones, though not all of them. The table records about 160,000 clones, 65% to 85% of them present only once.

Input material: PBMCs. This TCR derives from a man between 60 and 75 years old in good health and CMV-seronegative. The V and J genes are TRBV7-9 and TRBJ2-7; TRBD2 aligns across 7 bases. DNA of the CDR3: TGTGGCAGCAGCTTACCGGGAGGAGCGGGATCTTCGTACGAGCAGTACTTC. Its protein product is CGSSLPGGAGSSYEQYF.